A selection of T cell receptor beta chains follows, all from one sample in a study of cytomegalovirus exposure and HLA in healthy donors. The assay was immunoSEQ multiplex PCR, and TCRdb's table has in-frame clones only and misses some. The sample carries about 270,000 clones, under 80% recorded once. The sequenced material came from PBMCs. The receptors derive from a female donor in good health and CMV-seronegative. CDR3s include the opening cysteine and the closing phenylalanine or tryptophan. The D gene is left open where the match is weak. Some rows mark clone size as missing; the rest say once, few, many or name a class of expanded clone.

-	TRBV7-9	TRBJ2-2	-	TGTGCCAGCAGCTTAGAAGGCCAGGGGGGACATTCCCACGGGGAGCTGTTTTTT	CASSLEGQGGHSHGELFF
-	TRBV18	TRBJ1-2	-	TGTGCCAGCTCACCATATACCGGGGTAAACTATGGCTACACCTTC	CASSPYTGVNYGYTF
-	TRBV7-6	TRBJ2-5	TRBD2	TGTGCCAGCAGCAGAACGGGACTACCCTTCGGAGAGACCCAGTACTTC	CASSRTGLPFGETQYF
-	TRBV4-1	TRBJ2-7	TRBD1	TGCGCCAGCAGCCAGGCACAGGGGGCGCGCGAGCAGTACTTC	CASSQAQGAREQYF
-	TRBV9	TRBJ1-1	TRBD1	TGTGCCAGCAGCCCTACGGACAGGGGCTGGGGGGAGGCTTTCTTT	CASSPTDRGWGEAFF
-	TRBV30	TRBJ2-3	TRBD1	TGTGCCTGGACGGCTAGTCCCCACCGGGACAGGGATTTTAGCACAGATACGCAGTATTTT	CAWTASPHRDRDFSTDTQYF
-	TRBV5-1	TRBJ1-4	-	TGCGCCAGCAGTAGGGGGACGGCTAATGAAAAACTGTTTTTT	CASSRGTANEKLFF
-	TRBV6-5	TRBJ2-7	-	TGTGCCAGCAGTACAGGGTGGGGGTCCTACGAGCAGTACTTC	CASSTGWGSYEQYF
once	TRBV9	TRBJ2-1	TRBD2	TGTGCCAGCAGCGCCGGACTAGCGGGTGGCAATGAGCAGTTCTTC	CASSAGLAGGNEQFF
-	TRBV28	TRBJ2-1	TRBD1	TGTGCCAGCAGTGCCCCCGGGACAGGGAATGAGCAGTTCTTC	CASSAPGTGNEQFF
-	TRBV28	TRBJ1-2	TRBD1	TGTGCCAGCAGTTTTCCCGTCCGGGACAGGGGAGTTCTCTATGGCTACACCTTC	CASSFPVRDRGVLYGYTF
-	TRBV9	TRBJ2-1	-	TGTGCCAGCAGCGTAAGACTAGACTACAATGAGCAGTTCTTC	CASSVRLDYNEQFF
-	TRBV28	TRBJ1-5	-	TGTGCCAGCAGTTACGACAGTTATAGCAATCAGCCCCAGCATTTT	CASSYDSYSNQPQHF
-	TRBV7-3	TRBJ1-1	TRBD1	TGTGCCAGCAGGTCCGGGGGCACAGGGGACACTGAAGCTTTCTTT	CASRSGGTGDTEAFF
-	TRBV27	TRBJ2-5	TRBD2	TGTGCCAGCAGTTTATCCGGGACTAGCCTGGAGACCCAGTACTTC	CASSLSGTSLETQYF
few	TRBV6-1	TRBJ1-5	-	TGTGCCAGCAGTGAAGCGAGGGGGGGAGGTCAGCCCCAGCATTTT	CASSEARGGGQPQHF
once	TRBV5-1	TRBJ2-3	-	TGCGCCAGCAGCCCTCAACTAGCCGGAATCACAGATACGCAGTATTTT	CASSPQLAGITDTQYF
-	TRBV2	TRBJ1-4	-	TGTGCCAGCACCCGGGGAGTAGCAACTAATGAAAAACTGTTTTTT	CASTRGVATNEKLFF
-	TRBV9	TRBJ2-5	TRBD2	TGTGCCAGCACCCGGCTAGCGGGAGATGAGACCCAGTACTTC	CASTRLAGDETQYF
-	TRBV19	TRBJ2-2	TRBD2	TGTGCCAGTGAGCAAGGCGGGAGGGCCGGGGAGCTGTTTTTT	CASEQGGRAGELFF
-	TRBV5-6	TRBJ2-7	-	TGTGCCAGCAGCCACGGAGTGAGGTACGAGCAGTACTTC	CASSHGVRYEQYF
-	TRBV7-2	TRBJ2-2	-	TGTGCCAGCAGTTCCCTAGCGCCGAACACCGGGGAGCTGTTTTTT	CASSSLAPNTGELFF
-	TRBV12-5	TRBJ1-4	-	TGTGCTAGTGGTTTGGTAATTGGGACATTCGCAACTAATGAAAAACTGTTTTTT	CASGLVIGTFATNEKLFF
-	TRBV28	TRBJ2-1	-	TGTGCCAGCAGAAGCCGGGTTGATGAGCAGTTCTTC	CASRSRVDEQFF
few	TRBV9	TRBJ2-3	TRBD2	TGTGCCAGCAGCGCCTGGACTAGCGGGAGAGGGGTCAATACGCAGTATTTT	CASSAWTSGRGVNTQYF
-	TRBV18	TRBJ1-2	-	TGTGCCAGCTCACCAGTCTACTCGCAGGAATACTATGGCTACACCTTC	CASSPVYSQEYYGYTF
-	TRBV7-2	TRBJ2-4	TRBD2	TGTGCCAGCAGCTTAGCGGGAGGGGAAAACATTCAGTACTTC	CASSLAGGENIQYF
once	TRBV29-1	TRBJ2-3	TRBD2	TGCAGCGTTGAGGGCGGGAGTGGCACAGATACGCAGTATTTT	CSVEGGSGTDTQYF
-	TRBV6-6	TRBJ2-5	-	TGTGCCAGTATAGGGGCCCAAGAGACCCAGTACTTC	CASIGAQETQYF
-	TRBV7-8	TRBJ2-3	TRBD1	TGTGCCAGCAGCCTGGGGACAGTAAGGTACACAGATACGCAGTATTTT	CASSLGTVRYTDTQYF
-	TRBV6-5	TRBJ2-7	TRBD2	TGTGCCAGCAGTCTAGCGGGAGGGCCCAACGAGCAGTACTTC	CASSLAGGPNEQYF
once	TRBV2	TRBJ2-1	TRBD1	TGTGCCAGCAGTGGACAGGGACCCTACAATGAGCAGTTCTTC	CASSGQGPYNEQFF
once	TRBV7-9	TRBJ2-7	-	TGTGCCAGCAGCTTCCCCCTGGAGGGAGGTAACTCCTACGAGCAGTACTTC	CASSFPLEGGNSYEQYF
-	TRBV28	TRBJ2-7	-	TGTGCCAGCAGTTTCTCGCGGGATCTCTACGAGCAGTACTTC	CASSFSRDLYEQYF
-	TRBV6-5	TRBJ2-3	-	TGTGCCAGCAGTTACCCAGGGTTGGATACGCAGTATTTT	CASSYPGLDTQYF
-	TRBV27	TRBJ2-1	TRBD1	TGTGCCAGCAGTTTCCGGACAGGGTCCTACAATGAGCAGTTCTTC	CASSFRTGSYNEQFF
-	TRBV5-4	TRBJ2-7	-	TGTGCCAGCAGCTTTGCCGGAGGCGAGCAGTACTTC	CASSFAGGEQYF
few	TRBV6-6	TRBJ1-1	TRBD1	TGTGCCAGCAGTCGGGGACAGGGGGCGCAGAACACTGAAGCTTTCTTT	CASSRGQGAQNTEAFF
-	TRBV6-1	TRBJ2-7	TRBD1	TGTGCCAGCGGACAGGAGGTCTCCTACGAGCAGTACTTC	CASGQEVSYEQYF
once	TRBV4-1	TRBJ2-1	TRBD2	TGCGCCAGCAGCCAAGGGCTAGCGGGAAGGGGGGAGCAGTTCTTC	CASSQGLAGRGEQFF